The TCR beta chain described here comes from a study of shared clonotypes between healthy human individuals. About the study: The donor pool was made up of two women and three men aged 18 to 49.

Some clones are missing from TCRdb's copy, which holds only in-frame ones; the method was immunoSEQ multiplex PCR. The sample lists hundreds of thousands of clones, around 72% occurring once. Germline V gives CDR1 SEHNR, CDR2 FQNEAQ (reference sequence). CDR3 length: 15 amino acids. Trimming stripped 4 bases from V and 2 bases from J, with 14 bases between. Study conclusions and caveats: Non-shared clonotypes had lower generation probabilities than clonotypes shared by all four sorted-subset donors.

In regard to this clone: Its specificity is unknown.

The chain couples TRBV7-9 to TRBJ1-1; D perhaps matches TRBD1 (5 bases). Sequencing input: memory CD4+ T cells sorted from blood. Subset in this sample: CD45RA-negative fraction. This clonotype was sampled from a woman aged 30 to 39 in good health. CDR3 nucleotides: TGTGCCAGCAGCTCTCCGGAGGGGATAAACACTGAAGCTTTCTTT. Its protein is CASSSPEGINTEAFF.